These T cell receptor beta chains were read from a single sample in a study of cytomegalovirus exposure and HLA in healthy donors. The table came from immunoSEQ multiplex PCR; TCRdb's copy has only in-frame clones and leaves some out. The sample carries about 120,000 clones, 70% to 80% recorded once. The sequencing sample was made of PBMCs. The receptors here all came from a woman between 40 and 55 years old in good health and CMV-seropositive. The CDR3 runs from the conserved cysteine through the conserved F or W.

cdr3_aa: CASSRRAGASVEQFF; cdr3_length: 15; j_call: TRBJ2-1; v_call: TRBV27
cdr3_aa: CASSPGQGVMNTEAFF; cdr3_length: 16; j_call: TRBJ1-1; v_call: TRBV5-4
cdr3_aa: CAISDKRGGETDTQYF; cdr3_length: 16; j_call: TRBJ2-3; v_call: TRBV10-3
cdr3_aa: CASGLWTGGGNQPQHF; cdr3_length: 16; j_call: TRBJ1-5; v_call: TRBV12-5
cdr3_aa: CASSPAGTNTGELFF; cdr3_length: 15; j_call: TRBJ2-2; v_call: TRBV5-1
cdr3_aa: CASGLDRANKLFF; cdr3_length: 13; j_call: TRBJ1-4; v_call: TRBV12-5
cdr3_aa: CASSPDAGLGGYTF; cdr3_length: 14; j_call: TRBJ1-2; v_call: TRBV7-6
cdr3_aa: CASSQQGYDEAFF; cdr3_length: 13; j_call: TRBJ1-1; v_call: TRBV11-3
cdr3_aa: CASSLSNVGSGANVLTF; cdr3_length: 17; j_call: TRBJ2-6; v_call: TRBV7-2
cdr3_aa: CASSLESGFRYEQYF; cdr3_length: 15; j_call: TRBJ2-7; v_call: TRBV5-1
cdr3_aa: CASKSTGVYEQYF; cdr3_length: 13; j_call: NA; v_call: TRBV7-9
cdr3_aa: CASSETDRAYGYTF; cdr3_length: 14; j_call: TRBJ1-2; v_call: TRBV10-2
cdr3_aa: CASSQKQGKNTGELFF; cdr3_length: 16; j_call: TRBJ2-2; v_call: TRBV23-1
cdr3_aa: CASSQQGETQYF; cdr3_length: 12; j_call: TRBJ2-5; v_call: TRBV7-8
cdr3_aa: CASRRQGLSGNTIYF; cdr3_length: 15; j_call: TRBJ1-3; v_call: TRBV6-5
cdr3_aa: CAWRGQGFNYGYTF; cdr3_length: 14; j_call: TRBJ1-2; v_call: TRBV30
cdr3_aa: CASSGGLAGGSGANVLTF; cdr3_length: 18; j_call: TRBJ2-6; v_call: TRBV11-2
cdr3_aa: CASSLRGQLDTF; cdr3_length: 12; j_call: TRBJ1-2; v_call: TRBV5-8